Given below is one T cell receptor (beta chain) in context. What it recognizes is unknown. These data belong to a study of regulatory T cells in long-lasting Graves disease. Across the whole study: To qualify as persistent, Graves' disease required over 5 years of antithyroid drugs with positive TSH receptor antibodies. Study-wide findings and caveats: Repertoires from persistent disease leaned toward TRBV28, TRBJ1-2 and TRBJ2-5.

The time point: persistent/refractory GD, antithyroid drugs over 5 years with positive TRAb. Scientists built the TCR library using RNA that was extracted from PBMCs. This CDR3 has 15 residues. CDR1 is LNHDA, CDR2 SQIVND, per germline (reference sequence). V lost 7 bases, J lost 0 bases, and 8 bases stayed unmatched. Combining iRepertoire HTBI primers with Arm-PCR of CDR3 regions, the authors built TCR beta libraries. TCRdb re-derived calls from the multiplex PCR reads in MiXCR, one entry per CDR3 protein. The sample contains about 660,000 distinct CDR3 sequences, around 30% of which appear only once.

This material consisted of peripheral blood mononuclear cells (PBMCs), taken when the disease was refractory, from a patient treated with antithyroid drugs. The rearrangement uses TRBV19 and TRBJ1-1; TRBD1 matches 7 bases. The TCR sequence derives from a female donor with Graves disease. DNA of the CDR3: TGTGCCAGTACCCCTGGAGGGGGCCTGAACACTGAAGCTTTCTTT. Protein sequence: CASTPGGGLNTEAFF.